The sequence of this TCR beta chain was determined in a study of OX40 agonist ivuxolimab in advanced cancers. Study-wide results and caveats: With doses of 0.1 to 3.0 mg/kg, CD4+ and CD8+ blood T cells had undergone clonal expansion by week 6. No antigen was identified for the clonally expanded peripheral T cells. Expanded clones tended on average to be more numerous among CD8+ T cells than CD4+.

In the case of this clone: Its antigen is unknown.

Here immunoSEQ multiplex PCR was the method, and the copy in TCRdb shows in-frame clones only, minus some. This sample yields tens of thousands of clones, of which 80% to 90% are seen a single time; roughly 0.9% belongs to the top ten. Germline V gene lookup returns CDR1 SGHTA and CDR2 FQGNSA. This CDR3 is built from 14 residues. V lost 5 bases to trimming and J lost 1 base, with 11 bases between them. Any history of autoimmune disease or systemic immunosuppression disqualified patients. The sequence derives from an adult with an advanced solid tumor such as melanoma, head and neck, liver or kidney cancer. The genes are TRBV7-2 and TRBJ1-1; D gene uncertain. Specimen: CD4+ or CD8+ T cells sorted from blood, collected in a trial of the OX40 agonist ivuxolimab. In DNA, the CDR3 is TGTGCCAGCAGCCTACTCTACAGGAACACTGAAGCTTTCTTT. This codes for CASSLLYRNTEAFF.